This T cell receptor (beta chain) came from a study of T cell responses to AZD1222 COVID-19 vaccine (TCRdb year 2021). Regarding the study in general: A total of under 250 trial participants underwent TCR sequencing, of whom roughly 210 had received two doses of AZD1222 and some 25 had received two doses of the MenACWY control vaccine. Trial participants were enrolled by age into subgroups of 18-55, 56-69 and 70-plus years, and roughly 150, 30 and 60 TCR-sequenced participants, respectively, were included in these subgroups. The research as a whole found: Only 5 to 7 AZD1222 recipients were SARS-CoV-2 seropositive at baseline, limiting conclusions about previously exposed vaccinees. Participants were mostly white British, with more females than males. The authors suggested clonal diversity may have been underestimated. Spike-specific TCR breadth and depth rose significantly after two AZD1222 doses compared with day 0 and with MenACWY recipients. Vaccine-associated CD4 TCRs spanned the whole spike protein, with dominant responses in regions 160-218 and 743-854. Nearly half of unique spike-specific TCRs reportedly recognized epitopes outside regions mutated in the B.1.351 and B.1.1.7 variants. Because no day 14 peak-response samples were available, repertoires were characterized only after the peak T cell response. In the small 56-69-year group, the increase in depth fell short of significance, most likely because of low power.

This specimen's time point label, per the study, means: about 28 days (+/-7) after the second vaccine dose. AZD1222 recipients whose second dose came at about 4 weeks and those whose second dose came at about 12 weeks were combined into one group, since spike-specific TCR depth and breadth did not differ between the two schedules. The vaccinee samples were drawn from two UK trials, COV001 and COV002, one of which was a single-blind randomized controlled phase 2/3 trial testing AZD1222 (ChAdOx1 nCoV-19) in healthy adults. Trial participant PBMC samples were collected at day 0 and day 28 after the second dose for TCRbeta chain sequencing. Comments on this clone: Its target antigen remains unknown. Base-call qualities are not available, and no considerably larger clone is one nucleotide away.

The CDR3 regions of human TCRbeta chains were analyzed by immunosequencing. The source study handled its data this way. TCRs in the repertoires were compared against a reference library of SARS-CoV-2-specific TCRs that had been generated with the MIRA antigen-specificity platform. Breadth meant the fraction of unique TCRs that were SARS-CoV-2-associated, whereas depth meant the fraction of total T cells that were SARS-CoV-2-associated. Using the MIRA data, every spike-specific TCR was mapped to the spike region that the TCR reacted to and assigned to either a CD4 or a CD8 class. Log10-transformed breadth and depth values were compared by one-way ANOVA with Sidak's multiple comparisons tests. The clones in this table, taken by TCRdb from immuneACCESS, are in-frame only. Not every clone is retained; where verified, under half of the shortfall comes from an unresolved V gene, and the cause of the rest is unknown. That table supplies the V and J calls and clone size; D and trimming were determined from the DNA. This sample has about 130,000 clones in its table, and roughly 87% of those were observed once. The top ten constitute more than 5.5% of the sample.

The CDR3, cysteine through phenylalanine, is 15 amino acids long. Of the read, only the CDR3 DNA is kept; its 45 bases are in frame from base 1. CDR1 and CDR2, per the germline V gene, are SGHNT and YENEEA. Germline trimming: 7 bases from V, 5 bases from J; junction bases outside gene matches: 13. The clonotype originates from an adult who received the AZD1222 COVID-19 vaccine. Recombination linked TRBV11-3 to TRBJ2-7, with 8 middle bases fitting TRBD1. The sequences come from peripheral blood, collected 28 days after the second AZD1222 dose. The CDR3: CASTPGGGRGHEQYF. The nucleotides read TGTGCCAGCACCCCAGGAGGGGGCAGGGGGCACGAGCAGTACTTC.